This TCR beta chain was captured in a study of shared clonotypes between healthy human individuals. Turning to the study itself: Three plates each covered CD4 naive and memory; CD8 naive two, CD8 memory one. Study conclusions and caveats: Of the naive CD4 clonotypes, roughly 5% were shared across a few donors.

Every one of the donors was a Caucasian adult that lived in Nashville, Tennessee. This clone was observed once. Its antigen is not identified. Per the original data handling: Junction-only sequences without quality scores came from ImmunoSEQ, so filtering differed. Here immunoSEQ multiplex PCR was the method, and the copy in TCRdb shows in-frame clones only, minus some. The DNA was the basis for D and trimming; V, J and clone size are from that table. The sample carries about 2 million clones, roughly 95% recorded once. The CDR3 runs 15 residues. Germline V gene sequence: CDR1 LGHNA, CDR2 YSLEER. Trimming took 0 bases from V and 5 from J, leaving 13 bases between them.

The source material was naive CD4+ T cells sorted from blood. The subset was: CD45RA+ positively selected. This sequence originates from a man in his late teens or twenties in good health. This sequence joins TRBV4-3 and TRBJ1-2; tentatively, D is TRBD1 (6 bases). This CDR3 reads CASSQEGGAGYGYTF. The CDR3 coding sequence is TGCGCCAGCAGCCAAGAGGGGGGCGCGGGGTATGGCTACACCTTC.